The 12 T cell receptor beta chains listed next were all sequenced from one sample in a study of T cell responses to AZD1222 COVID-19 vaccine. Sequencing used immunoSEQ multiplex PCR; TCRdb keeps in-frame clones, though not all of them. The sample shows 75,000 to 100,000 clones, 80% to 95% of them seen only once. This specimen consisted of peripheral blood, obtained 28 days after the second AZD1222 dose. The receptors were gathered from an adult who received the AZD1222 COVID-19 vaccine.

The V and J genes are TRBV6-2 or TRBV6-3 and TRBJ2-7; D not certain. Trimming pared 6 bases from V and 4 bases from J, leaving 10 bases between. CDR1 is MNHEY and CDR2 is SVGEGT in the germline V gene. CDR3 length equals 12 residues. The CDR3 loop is CASSPDPYEQYF. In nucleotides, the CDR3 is TGTGCCAGCAGCCCCGACCCTTACGAGCAGTACTTC.

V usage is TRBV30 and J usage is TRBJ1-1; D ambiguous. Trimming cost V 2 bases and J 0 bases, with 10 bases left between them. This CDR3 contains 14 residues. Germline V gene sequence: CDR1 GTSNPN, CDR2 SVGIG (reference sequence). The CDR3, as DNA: TGTGCCTGGAGTCCTCTTACACTGAACACTGAAGCTTTCTTT. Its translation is CAWSPLTLNTEAFF. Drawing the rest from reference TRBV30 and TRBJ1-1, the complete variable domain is SQTIHQWPATLVQPVGSPLSLECTVEGTSNPNLYWYRQAAGRGLQLLFYSVGIGQISSEVPQNLSASRPQDRQFILSSKKLLLSDSGFYLCAWSPLTLNTEAFFGQGTRLTVV.

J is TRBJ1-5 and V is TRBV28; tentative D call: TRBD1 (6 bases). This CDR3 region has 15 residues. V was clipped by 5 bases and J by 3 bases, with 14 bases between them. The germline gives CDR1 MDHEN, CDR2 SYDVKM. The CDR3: CASSPEQGINQPQHF. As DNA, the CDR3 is TGTGCCAGCAGTCCGGAGCAGGGGATCAATCAGCCCCAGCATTTT.

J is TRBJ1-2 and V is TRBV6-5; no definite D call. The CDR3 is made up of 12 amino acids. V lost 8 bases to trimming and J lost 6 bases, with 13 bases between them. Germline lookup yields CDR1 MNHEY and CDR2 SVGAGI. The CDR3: CASPKVSDGYTF. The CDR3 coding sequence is TGTGCCAGCCCCAAGGTCTCGGATGGCTACACCTTC.

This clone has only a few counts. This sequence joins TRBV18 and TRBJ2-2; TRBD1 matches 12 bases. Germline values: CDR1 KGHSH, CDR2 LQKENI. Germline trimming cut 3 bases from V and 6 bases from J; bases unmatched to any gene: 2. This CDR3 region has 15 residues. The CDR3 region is CASSPGQGASGELFF. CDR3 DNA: TGTGCCAGCTCACCGGGACAGGGGGCCTCCGGGGAGCTGTTTTTT.

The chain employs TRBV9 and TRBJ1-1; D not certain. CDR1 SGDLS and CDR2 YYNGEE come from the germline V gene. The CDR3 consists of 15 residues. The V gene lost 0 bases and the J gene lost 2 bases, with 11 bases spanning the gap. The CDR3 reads CASSVGAQRNTEAFF. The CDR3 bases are TGTGCCAGCAGCGTAGGGGCCCAAAGAAACACTGAAGCTTTCTTT. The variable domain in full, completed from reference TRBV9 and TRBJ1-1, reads DSGVTQTPKHLITATGQRVTLRCSPRSGDLSVYWYQQSLDQGLQFLIQYYNGEERAKGNILERFSAQQFPDLHSELNLSSLELGDSALYFCASSVGAQRNTEAFFGQGTRLTVV.

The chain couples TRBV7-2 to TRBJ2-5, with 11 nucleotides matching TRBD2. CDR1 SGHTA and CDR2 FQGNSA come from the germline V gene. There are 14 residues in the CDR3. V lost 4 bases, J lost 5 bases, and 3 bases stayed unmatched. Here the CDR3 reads CASSWGTSGETQYF. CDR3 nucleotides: TGTGCCAGCAGCTGGGGGACTAGCGGTGAGACCCAGTACTTC.

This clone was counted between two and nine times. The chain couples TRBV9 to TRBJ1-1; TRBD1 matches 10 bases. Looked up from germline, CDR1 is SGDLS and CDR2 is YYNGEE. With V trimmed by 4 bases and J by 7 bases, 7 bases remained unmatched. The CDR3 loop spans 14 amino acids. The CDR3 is CASSPGTGASEAFF. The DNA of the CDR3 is TGTGCCAGCAGCCCCGGGACAGGGGCGAGTGAAGCTTTCTTT.

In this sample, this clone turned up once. The chain's CDR3 is CASSLAGGRANTGELFF. In nucleotides, the CDR3 is TGTGCCAGCAGCTTGGCCGGGGGGCGGGCGAACACCGGGGAGCTGTTTTTT. J is TRBJ2-2 and V is TRBV5-4, with D possibly being TRBD2 (7 bases). Trimming stripped 0 bases from V and 0 bases from J, with 12 bases between. The CDR3 totals 17 residues. CDR1 SGHNT and CDR2 YYREEE come from the germline V gene (reference sequence).

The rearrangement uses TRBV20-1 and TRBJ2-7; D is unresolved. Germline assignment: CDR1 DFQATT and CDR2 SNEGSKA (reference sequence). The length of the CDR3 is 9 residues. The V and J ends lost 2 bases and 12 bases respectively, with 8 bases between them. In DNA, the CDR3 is TGCAGTGCTAGACCTCGGAGGTACTTC. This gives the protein CSARPRRYF.

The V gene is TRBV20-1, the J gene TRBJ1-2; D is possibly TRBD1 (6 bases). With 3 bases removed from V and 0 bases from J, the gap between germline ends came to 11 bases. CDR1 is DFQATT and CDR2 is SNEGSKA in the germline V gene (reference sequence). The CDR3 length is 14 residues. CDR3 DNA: TGCAGTGCTAGTCAAGGGGGAGCTAACTATGGCTACACCTTC. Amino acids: CSASQGGANYGYTF.

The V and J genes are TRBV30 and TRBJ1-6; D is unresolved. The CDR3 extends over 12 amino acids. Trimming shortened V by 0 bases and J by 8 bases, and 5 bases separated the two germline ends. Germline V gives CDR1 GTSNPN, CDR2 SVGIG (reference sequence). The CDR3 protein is CAWSVLYSPLHF. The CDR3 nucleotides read TGTGCCTGGAGTGTGTTGTATTCACCCCTCCACTTT.